These T cell receptor beta chains were read from a single sample in a study of CD4+ T cells in melanoma. The table came from immunoSEQ multiplex PCR; TCRdb's copy has only in-frame clones and leaves some out. This table holds around 130,000 clones, about 93% found once. The receptor set was obtained from a human donor with melanoma. Both conserved end residues are part of each CDR3. The D gene is left open where the match is weak. Where a row states a size, it is once, few, many or the class of an expanded clone; other rows omit it.

TRBD1 | . | TRBJ1-3 | TRBV5-1 | TGCGCCAGCAGCTTCGGGGGACAGGGCTCTGGAAACACCATATATTTT | CASSFGGQGSGNTIYF
. | . | TRBJ2-1 | TRBV10-1 | TGCGCCAGCAGTGAGGCGGGGACAGCCAACTACAATGAGCAGTTCTTC | CASSEAGTANYNEQFF
. | . | TRBJ1-6 | TRBV7-2 | TGTGCCAGCAGCTACAGACATACGAATTCACCCCTCCACTTT | CASSYRHTNSPLHF
. | . | TRBJ1-2 | TRBV6-5 | TGTGCCAGCAGTTACTCGACAGCTCAAAATGGCTACACCTTC | CASSYSTAQNGYTF
TRBD1 | . | TRBJ1-4 | TRBV4-1 | TGCGCCAGCAGCCAAAGCGGGACAGGCGGCCCGTCGCTGTTTTTT | CASSQSGTGGPSLFF
. | . | TRBJ1-1 | TRBV7-9 | TGTGCCAGCAGCGTTCCGGGAAACACTGAAGCTTTCTTT | CASSVPGNTEAFF
. | once | TRBJ1-2 | TRBV18 | TGTGCCAGCTCACCACTCTCAAGGGATGGCTACACCTTC | CASSPLSRDGYTF
. | . | TRBJ2-1 | TRBV5-1 | TGCGCCAGCAGCTTGGGCCCCGTTTACAATGAGCAGTTCTTC | CASSLGPVYNEQFF
. | . | TRBJ1-2 | TRBV5-1 | TGCGCCAGCAGCTTGCTGACGGGGGCAAGAGGGAATGGCTACACCTTC | CASSLLTGARGNGYTF
. | . | TRBJ2-7 | TRBV4-1 | TGCGCCAGCAGCTTCCGGACGGGAGAATCCTACGAGCAGTACTTC | CASSFRTGESYEQYF
TRBD2 | once | TRBJ2-1 | TRBV5-1 | TGCGCCAGCAGCTTGCGAGCGGGGGAGCAGTTCTTC | CASSLRAGEQFF
. | . | TRBJ2-5 | TRBV7-8 | TGTGCTAATAGAGTGGTGGGCCAAGAGACCCAGTACTTC | CANRVVGQETQYF
. | . | TRBJ2-5 | TRBV14 | TGTGCCAGCAGCCCCCTCGACGGCATACCAAAGACCCAGTACTTC | CASSPLDGIPKTQYF
. | . | TRBJ1-2 | TRBV5-6 | TGTGCCAGCAGCTCCTTCCCCCAGAACTATGGCTACACCTTC | CASSSFPQNYGYTF
. | . | TRBJ1-5 | TRBV2 | TGTGCCAGCAGTCAAGGCAGCAATCAGCCCCAGCATTTT | CASSQGSNQPQHF
. | . | TRBJ1-2 | TRBV2 | TGTGCCAGCAGCGAGGTCGGCAGGGGAAGTCGTGGCTACACCTTC | CASSEVGRGSRGYTF
TRBD1 | . | TRBJ1-2 | TRBV19 | TGTGCCAGTAGTATACGGGACAGCCTCTATGGCTACACCTTC | CASSIRDSLYGYTF
TRBD1 | . | TRBJ2-5 | TRBV30 | TGTGCCTGGAGTGGGAATTCCGGGACAGGGGAGACCCAGTACTTC | CAWSGNSGTGETQYF
TRBD2 | . | TRBJ2-3 | TRBV11-2 | TGTGCCAGCAGCTTCCTTAGCGGGGCGATCACAGATACGCAGTATTTT | CASSFLSGAITDTQYF
. | . | TRBJ1-4 | TRBV25-1 | TGTGCCAGCAGTGAATATCCCCGAGCGGGTGAAAAACTGTTTTTT | CASSEYPRAGEKLFF
TRBD1 | . | TRBJ1-5 | TRBV6-5 | TGTGCCAGCAGCTCGGACAGGAATAGCAATCAGCCCCAGCATTTT | CASSSDRNSNQPQHF
. | . | TRBJ2-1 | TRBV6-1 | TGTGCCAGCAGTGAACCGGGGAGGAAGAACAATGAGCAGTTCTTC | CASSEPGRKNNEQFF
TRBD2 | . | TRBJ2-1 | TRBV5-1 | TGCGCCAGCAACAACTTAGCGGGGGGGCCCAATGAGCAGTTCTTC | CASNNLAGGPNEQFF
. | few | TRBJ2-5 | TRBV7-7 | TGTGCTAGCAGTCGGGTTGGGGAGACCCAGTACTTC | CASSRVGETQYF
TRBD1 | . | TRBJ1-1 | TRBV30 | TGTGCCGGAAACCGGGACAGGGGGGCAACTGAAGCTTTCTTT | CAGNRDRGATEAFF
. | . | TRBJ1-2 | TRBV10-2 | TGCGCCAGCAGTGACGGAGGGGAAGGCTACACCTTC | CASSDGGEGYTF